Each of the 18 T cell receptor beta chains below was sequenced from the same sample in a study of blood T cell repertoires in COVID-19. Sequenced by immunoSEQ multiplex PCR; TCRdb stores in-frame clones only, minus some. Of approximately 290,000 clones in the sample, approximately 83% were seen once. The sequenced sample was PBMCs or T cells enriched from blood (not recorded which). These receptors were obtained from a woman in her twenties or thirties who had recovered from COVID-19.

This clone was detected only once. The rearrangement links TRBV2 to TRBJ2-1; 12 nucleotides line up with TRBD2. The trim removed 9 bases at V and 5 bases at J, leaving 8 bases unmatched. Germline lookup yields CDR1 SNHLY and CDR2 FYNNEI. The length of the CDR3 is 15 residues. The CDR3 loop reads CASKEGLAGHNEQFF. The CDR3 nucleotides read TGTGCCAGTAAAGAGGGACTAGCGGGCCACAATGAGCAGTTCTTC.

The chain carries TRBV11-2 and TRBJ2-1; 8 nucleotides align to TRBD2. This CDR3 is built from 15 residues. The V gene's germline CDR1 is SGHAT and CDR2 FQNNGV. Trimming cost V 4 bases and J 0 bases; bases outside gene matches: 2. The CDR3 DNA reads TGTGCCAGCAGCTCGAGCGGGAGCTCCTACAATGAGCAGTTCTTC. Its protein product is CASSSSGSSYNEQFF.

The chain links TRBV5-1 to TRBJ2-3, with TRBD1 matching 7 bases. This CDR3 spans 16 amino acids. The germline V gene encodes CDR1 SGHRS and CDR2 YFSETQ. Unmatched junction bases numbered 5, after V lost 0 bases and J lost 1 base. DNA for the CDR3: TGCGCCAGCAGCTTGGCCCTCGGACAGGGCACAGATACGCAGTATTTT. Its translation: CASSLALGQGTDTQYF. Together with reference TRBV5-1 and TRBJ2-3, the CDR3 gives the full variable domain: KAGVTQTPRYLIKTRGQQVTLSCSPISGHRSVSWYQQTPGQGLQFLFEYFSETQRNKGNFPGRFSGRQFSNSRSEMNVSTLELGDSALYLCASSLALGQGTDTQYFGPGTRLTVL.

This clone was observed a handful of times. V and J are TRBV6-5 and TRBJ1-5, with D possibly matching TRBD1 (6 bases). The germline V gene has CDR1 MNHEY and CDR2 SVGAGI. The CDR3 has 14 amino acids. Trimming pared 0 bases from V and 7 bases from J, leaving 10 bases between. The CDR3 region is CASSYSGTSQPQHF. The CDR3 DNA reads as TGTGCCAGCAGTTACTCGGGGACATCACAGCCCCAGCATTTT.

This rearrangement joins TRBV28 to TRBJ1-3, with unresolved D. Germline CDR1 and CDR2: MDHEN and SYDVKM. The CDR3 covers 14 residues. The ends were cut back, 5 bases at V and 2 bases at J, with 10 bases in the middle. The CDR3 is CASSPSGTGNTIYF. The CDR3 region has the DNA TGTGCCAGCAGTCCATCCGGGACTGGAAACACCATATATTTT.

This chain connects TRBV28 to TRBJ1-1; D remains unclear. The CDR3 loop spans 17 amino acids. V was pared by 7 bases and J by 0 bases, with 21 bases between. Per the germline V gene, CDR1 is MDHEN and CDR2 is SYDVKM. The CDR3 DNA sequence: TGTGCCAGCACCAGCAACCCGGGGAAACCAATGAACACTGAAGCTTTCTTT. It is translated as CASTSNPGKPMNTEAFF.

This clone was seen once. CDR3 bases: TGTGCCAGCAGCTTATCTGGGCGACAGGGGGCTATTAGTTCCTACGAGCAGTACTTC. It yields the protein CASSLSGRQGAISSYEQYF. The V call is TRBV7-6, the J call TRBJ2-7, with TRBD1 identical over 10 bases. Germline CDR1 is SGHVS and CDR2 is FNYEAQ. CDR3 length equals 19 residues. Trimming cost V 2 bases and J 1 base; bases outside gene matches: 14.

V gene TRBV9 combines with J gene TRBJ1-6; 8 bases fit TRBD1. Germline V lookup: CDR1 SGDLS, CDR2 YYNGEE. Losses at the gene ends were 2 bases for V and 5 bases for J; bases not matched to a gene: 15. CDR3 length: 19 amino acids. The CDR3 region is CASSVGQGGNSGDNSPLHF. The DNA for the CDR3 is TGTGCCAGCAGCGTTGGACAGGGAGGGAATAGCGGAGATAATTCACCCCTCCACTTT. The variable domain in full, with the rest retrieved from reference TRBV9 and TRBJ1-6, is DSGVTQTPKHLITATGQRVTLRCSPRSGDLSVYWYQQSLDQGLQFLIQYYNGEERAKGNILERFSAQQFPDLHSELNLSSLELGDSALYFCASSVGQGGNSGDNSPLHFGNGTRLTVT.

In DNA, the CDR3 is TGTGCCAGCAGCCAAGATGGGGGGACTGAAGCTTTCTTT. It translates to CASSQDGGTEAFF. The chain carries TRBV3-1 (or the pseudogene TRBV3-2) and TRBJ1-1, with TRBD1 as a possible D gene (5 bases). CDR1 is LGHDT and CDR2 is YNNKEL in the germline V gene (reference sequence). Trimming took 0 bases from V and 5 from J, leaving 7 bases between them. This CDR3 is built from 13 residues.

This clone has a single count. The rearrangement joins TRBV7-6 to TRBJ1-5; TRBD1 matches 8 bases. Germline V lookup: CDR1 SGHVS, CDR2 FNYEAQ. J gave up 3 bases and V 4 bases, and 5 bases lay outside the gene matches. The CDR3 length is 15 residues. CDR3 nucleotides: TGTGCCAGCAGCTCAACAGGGGGGCTCAATCAGCCCCAGCATTTT. It yields the protein CASSSTGGLNQPQHF.

This chain connects TRBV19 to TRBJ2-7; TRBD1 aligns across 9 bases. The ends lost 5 bases at V and 2 bases at J; junction bases unmatched: 4. Germline V gene sequence: CDR1 LNHDA, CDR2 SQIVND (reference sequence). The length of the CDR3 is 14 residues. CDR3 coding DNA: TGTGCCAGTAGTTCCCGGGACAGGGCCTACGAGCAGTACTTC. Translated: CASSSRDRAYEQYF. Supplemented by reference TRBV19 and TRBJ2-7, the full variable domain reads DGGITQSPKYLFRKEGQNVTLSCEQNLNHDAMYWYRQDPGQGLRLIYYSQIVNDFQKGDIAEGYSVSREKKESFPLTVTSAQKNPTAFYLCASSSRDRAYEQYFGPGTRLTVT.

This chain links TRBV3-1 (or the pseudogene TRBV3-2) with TRBJ2-5; 11 bases fit TRBD2. Germline trimming cut 1 base from V and 5 bases from J; bases unmatched to any gene: 0. The germline V gene has CDR1 LGHDT and CDR2 YNNKEL (reference sequence). The CDR3 contains 14 residues. The CDR3 DNA follows: TGTGCCAGCAGCCAAGGGACTAGCGGGGAGACCCAGTACTTC. Protein sequence: CASSQGTSGETQYF.

The chain combines TRBV30 with TRBJ2-1; 9 bases agree with TRBD2. The germline gives CDR1 GTSNPN, CDR2 SVGIG (reference sequence). Losses at the gene ends were 2 bases for V and 4 bases for J; bases not matched to a gene: 6. The CDR3 contains 15 residues. This CDR3 reads CAWSKTSGSYNEQFF. In nucleotides, the CDR3 is TGTGCCTGGAGTAAGACTAGCGGATCGTACAATGAGCAGTTCTTC.

This chain links TRBV2 with TRBJ2-7; 7 nucleotides line up with TRBD1. The CDR3 is made up of 12 amino acids. Germline V gene data show CDR1 as SNHLY and CDR2 as FYNNEI. Germline trimming cut 6 bases from V and 5 bases from J; bases unmatched to any gene: 4. Written as DNA, the CDR3 is TGTGCCAGCAGGCAAACAGGGGACGAGCAGTACTTC. Protein sequence: CASRQTGDEQYF. The whole variable domain, remainder taken from reference TRBV2 and TRBJ2-7, is EPEVTQTPSHQVTQMGQEVILRCVPISNHLYFYWYRQILGQKVEFLVSFYNNEISEKSEIFDDQFSVERPDGSNFTLKIRSTKLEDSAMYFCASRQTGDEQYFGPGTRLTVT.

The J gene is TRBJ1-1, the V gene TRBV7-3; tentative D call: TRBD1 (5 bases). This CDR3 comprises 14 residues. The germline V gene encodes CDR1 SGHTA and CDR2 FQGTGA. V was pared by 5 bases and J by 2 bases, with 12 bases between. CDR3 nucleotide sequence: TGTGCCAGCAGCCCCGGACACCGTAACACTGAAGCTTTCTTT. Translated: CASSPGHRNTEAFF.

The chain joins TRBV7-9 to TRBJ2-7; 8 bases line up with TRBD1. The CDR3 has 14 amino acids. CDR1 and CDR2 (germline): SEHNR, FQNEAQ (reference sequence). V shed 4 bases, J shed 5 bases, and the junction held 7 bases outside the gene matches. The CDR3 loop is CASSSRDRPHEQYF. Written as DNA, the CDR3 is TGTGCCAGCAGCTCGCGGGACAGGCCCCACGAGCAGTACTTC.

The chain uses TRBV7-6 and TRBJ1-2; possibly TRBD1 for D (6 bases). The CDR3 consists of 15 residues. V was cut by 5 bases and J by 0 bases, with 13 bases left in between. Per the germline V gene, CDR1 is SGHVS and CDR2 is FNYEAQ. Written as DNA, the CDR3 is TGTGCCAGCAGCCGTGGACAGACTACTAACTATGGCTACACCTTC. It encodes CASSRGQTTNYGYTF.

For this clone: At one boundary the junction diverges from the germline segment, which might be a read error. The chain carries TRBV6-5 and TRBJ2-1; TRBD2 is a possible D gene (6 bases). CDR3 length: 16 residues. The germline CDR1 and CDR2 sequences are MNHEY and SVGAGI. The CDR3 coding sequence is TGTGCCAGCAGTTCCCCCGGGAGTGATAAAGTGTCCGTCTTTGTCTTC. Encoded protein: CASSSPGSDKVSVFVF.